The 2 T cell receptor beta chains listed next were all sequenced from one sample in a study of blood T cell repertoires in COVID-19. This table comes from immunoSEQ multiplex PCR, and its TCRdb copy is limited to in-frame clones, with some not included. The sample consists of fewer than 110,000 clones, approximately 86% of them appearing once. The source material was peripheral blood. The receptors were sampled from a human donor in a cohort sampled during active COVID-19.

This clone has just one count. The rearrangement links TRBV29-1 to TRBJ1-1; 8 bases map to TRBD1. V gave up 2 bases and J gave up 4 bases; unmatched junction bases: 9. Germline CDR1 SQVTM, CDR2 ANQGSEA. CDR3 length: 15 amino acids. The CDR3 region is CSVESHQGATTEAFF. DNA of the CDR3: TGCAGCGTTGAATCCCACCAGGGGGCGACCACTGAAGCTTTCTTT.

The CDR3: CASSLAASSYNSPLHF. The CDR3 nucleotides read TGCGCCAGCAGCTTGGCAGCGAGCTCCTATAATTCACCCCTCCACTTT. The chain links TRBV5-1 to TRBJ1-6; D gene uncertain. V was pared by 0 bases and J by 0 bases, with 7 bases between. Germline CDR1 reads SGHRS; CDR2 reads YFSETQ. The CDR3 is 16 residues long.